A single sample gave rise to the 27 T cell receptor beta chains below, sequenced in a study of T cell responses to AZD1222 COVID-19 vaccine. Generated by immunoSEQ multiplex PCR, the TCRdb table keeps only in-frame clones and is missing some. The table includes over 150,000 clones, approximately 94% detected once. Sequences were derived from peripheral blood, sampled 28 days after the second AZD1222 dose. These receptors were collected from an adult who received the AZD1222 COVID-19 vaccine.

The V and J genes are TRBV7-9 and TRBJ2-5; 10 bases are shared with TRBD2. Trimming at V came to 2 bases and at J to 1 base, leaving 4 bases not matched to a gene. Germline V CDR1 and CDR2: SEHNR, FQNEAQ (reference sequence). The CDR3 contains 16 residues. The CDR3 nucleotides read TGTGCCAGCAGCTTACGCGCTAGCGGGAGCCAAGAGACCCAGTACTTC. Translation: CASSLRASGSQETQYF.

In its sample, this clone was seen once. The gene calls are TRBV12-2 and TRBJ1-2; the DNA was not used to check the table's D call, TRBD1. TRBV12-2 is designated a pseudogene. CDR3 length: 14 amino acids. Here the CDR3 reads CASRLRQANYGYTF. The CDR3 DNA reads TGTGCAAGTCGCTTAAGACAGGCTAACTATGGCTACACCTTC.

The chain recombines TRBV18 with TRBJ1-2; the D is unclear. V was pared by 8 bases and J by 4 bases, with 17 bases between. CDR3 length: 14 amino acids. CDR1 is KGHSH, CDR2 LQKENI, per germline. CDR3 coding DNA: TGTGCCAGCGCCCCCGGACCTGAAGCCTATGGCTACACCTTC. Its protein product is CASAPGPEAYGYTF.

The gene calls are TRBV6-6 and TRBJ1-1; D may be TRBD1 (6 bases). Germline assignment: CDR1 MNHNY and CDR2 SVGAGI (reference sequence). V shed 6 bases and J shed 3 bases, with 11 bases lying between them. The CDR3 consists of 13 residues. The CDR3, as DNA: TGTGCCAGCAGGCTACAGGGCCACACTGAAGCTTTCTTT. Protein: CASRLQGHTEAFF.

The chain carries TRBV4-3 and TRBJ1-2; weak D call: TRBD1 (5 bases). V lost 1 base and J lost 2, with 14 bases in between. Germline V gene sequence: CDR1 LGHNA, CDR2 YSLEER. CDR3 length equals 16 residues. The CDR3 here is CASSQAAQGANYGYTF. CDR3 nucleotides: TGCGCCAGCAGCCAAGCCGCCCAGGGAGCCAACTATGGCTACACCTTC.

Only one count was recorded for this clone. The CDR3 bases are TGTGCCAGCTCGACGGGGGCTCGCAATCAGCCCCAGCATTTT. This encodes CASSTGARNQPQHF. The rearrangement links TRBV18 to TRBJ1-5; TRBD1 is a possible D gene (6 bases). Trimming took off 6 bases at V and 2 bases at J, with 11 bases between the two ends. The CDR3 spans 14 residues. Germline V gene sequence: CDR1 KGHSH, CDR2 LQKENI. Together with reference TRBV18 and TRBJ1-5, the CDR3 gives the full variable domain: NAGVMQNPRHLVRRRGQEARLRCSPMKGHSHVYWYRQLPEEGLKFMVYLQKENIIDESGMPKERFSAEFPKEGPSILRIQQVVRGDSAAYFCASSTGARNQPQHFGDGTRLSIL.

J is TRBJ1-1 and V is TRBV7-9, with D unresolved. Germline-derived CDR1 and CDR2 are SEHNR and FQNEAQ (reference sequence). V shed 4 bases and J shed 0 bases, with 12 bases lying between them. The CDR3 loop spans 15 amino acids. In DNA form, the CDR3 reads TGTGCCAGCAGCTCGGGAGTTACTATGAACACTGAAGCTTTCTTT. Its translation: CASSSGVTMNTEAFF.

The V call is TRBV7-2, the J call TRBJ2-1, with a possible D match to TRBD2 (5 bases). The V and J ends lost 1 base and 8 bases respectively, with 15 bases between them. CDR3 length: 15 amino acids. The germline CDR1 and CDR2 sequences are SGHTA and FQGNSA. The CDR3: CASSLGGRRSYEQFF. The CDR3 nucleotides read TGTGCCAGCAGCTTAGGTGGGAGAAGGTCCTATGAGCAGTTCTTC. Filled out from reference TRBV7-2 and TRBJ2-1, the complete variable domain reads GAGVSQSPSNKVTEKGKDVELRCDPISGHTALYWYRQSLGQGLEFLIYFQGNSAPDKSGLPSDRFSAERTGGSVSTLTIQRTQQEDSAVYLCASSLGGRRSYEQFFGPGTRLTVL.

This clone was recorded a few times. The chain is built from TRBV29-1 and TRBJ1-2; 8 nucleotides align to TRBD1. The CDR3 loop spans 13 amino acids. The trim removed 3 bases at V and 4 bases at J, leaving 4 bases unmatched. CDR1 and CDR2 (germline): SQVTM, ANQGSEA. The CDR3 reads CSVDGQGPYGYTF. CDR3 sequence (DNA): TGCAGCGTTGACGGACAGGGACCCTATGGCTACACCTTC.

This sequence joins TRBV12-3 or TRBV12-4 and TRBJ2-7, with TRBD1 matching 9 bases. The CDR3 contains 13 residues. After removal of 6 bases from V and 3 bases from J, the junction contained 3 bases not matched to a gene. Here the CDR3 reads CASRQGAGYEQYF. CDR3 coding DNA: TGTGCCAGCAGACAGGGGGCTGGCTACGAGCAGTACTTC.

The chain combines TRBV2 with TRBJ2-5; D not resolved. V was pared by 2 bases and J by 3 bases, with 4 bases between. This CDR3 has 12 amino acids. The germline V gene has CDR1 SNHLY and CDR2 FYNNEI. For the CDR3, the DNA is TGTGCCAGCAGTGAACTAGAAGAGACCCAGTACTTC. Translated: CASSELEETQYF.

The chain is built from TRBV28 and TRBJ1-5; D is unresolved. Germline CDR1 and CDR2: MDHEN and SYDVKM. This CDR3 has 13 amino acids. Between the trimmed V and J ends, which lost 1 base and 3 bases, there was a span of 4 bases. Here the CDR3 reads CASSLSPNQPQHF. The DNA for the CDR3 is TGTGCCAGCAGTTTATCCCCCAATCAGCCCCAGCATTTT.

The chain carries TRBV24-1 and TRBJ1-2; D gene uncertain. This CDR3 is built from 14 residues. V was trimmed by 3 bases and J by 2 bases, leaving 9 bases between them. CDR1 is KGHDR, CDR2 SFDVKD, per germline. The CDR3, as DNA: TGTGCCACCAGTGATCACACAAGGAACTATGGCTACACCTTC. Translation gives CATSDHTRNYGYTF.

V gene TRBV2 combines with J gene TRBJ2-7, with D unresolved. Trimming took off 4 bases at V and 3 bases at J, with 10 bases between the two ends. The germline gives CDR1 SNHLY, CDR2 FYNNEI. The CDR3 totals 13 residues. The CDR3 region is CASSGQEYYEQYF. The CDR3 nucleotides read TGTGCCAGCAGTGGCCAGGAATACTACGAGCAGTACTTC.

V and J are TRBV19 and TRBJ2-1; 7 bases align to TRBD2. The CDR3 has 15 amino acids. The junction had 10 bases not matched to a gene; V was cut back by 4 bases and J by 7 bases. Germline V gene data show CDR1 as LNHDA and CDR2 as SQIVND (reference sequence). CDR3: CASSRYWGGTNEQFF. The CDR3 coding sequence is TGTGCCAGTAGTAGATACTGGGGGGGTACGAATGAGCAGTTCTTC.

The chain combines TRBV18 with TRBJ1-3, with D hard to call. The CDR3 totals 16 residues. V was pared by 3 bases and J by 0 bases, with 12 bases between. From germline, CDR1 is KGHSH and CDR2 LQKENI. CDR3 sequence (DNA): TGTGCCAGCTCACCCGGCAGTTCTATCTCTGGAAACACCATATATTTT. Protein: CASSPGSSISGNTIYF.

This clone came up a few times. The chain recombines TRBV3-1 (or the pseudogene TRBV3-2) with TRBJ2-7; 8 nucleotides line up with TRBD1. V lost 3 bases to trimming and J lost 4 bases; unmatched junction nucleotides: 5. The CDR3 runs to 14 residues. The germline gives CDR1 LGHDT, CDR2 YNNKEL (reference sequence). This CDR3 reads CASSHQQGVYEQYF. The CDR3, as DNA: TGTGCCAGCAGCCACCAACAGGGGGTATACGAGCAGTACTTC.

Remarks on this clone: The junction does not match germline at one end; this may be a read error. V usage is TRBV11-3 and J usage is TRBJ2-7, with TRBD1 as a possible D gene (6 bases). Germline V lookup: CDR1 SGHNT, CDR2 YENEEA. The CDR3 has 11 residues. The CDR3 DNA reads as TGTGCCAGCAGCTTGACCGGACAGCTCCACTTC. This translates into CASSLTGQLHF.

This rearrangement joins TRBV6-5 to TRBJ1-1; no clear D gene. Trimming removed 7 bases at V and 1 base at J, with 13 bases between. The CDR3 has 14 amino acids. Germline assignment: CDR1 MNHEY and CDR2 SVGAGI. In DNA form, the CDR3 reads TGTGCCAGCACCCCGAGAAGGGAGAACACTGAAGCTTTCTTT. Translated, it gives CASTPRRENTEAFF.

This sequence joins TRBV3-1 (or the pseudogene TRBV3-2) and TRBJ1-3; D is undetermined. V was trimmed by 0 bases and J by 2 bases, leaving 17 bases between them. The germline gives CDR1 LGHDT, CDR2 YNNKEL (reference sequence). The CDR3 length is 18 residues. The CDR3 loop reads CASSQEATTGITGNTIYF. The CDR3 DNA reads TGTGCCAGCAGCCAAGAAGCGACAACCGGGATCACTGGAAACACCATATATTTT.

The V gene is TRBV6-2 or TRBV6-3, the J gene TRBJ2-7, with D perhaps TRBD2 (5 bases). CDR1 and CDR2 from the germline V gene are MNHEY and SVGEGT. Trimming left V 6 bases short and J 3 bases short, with 9 bases between. The CDR3 has 12 amino acids. The CDR3 bases are TGTGCCAGCAGCCTGACTAACTACGAGCAGTACTTC. It translates to CASSLTNYEQYF.

The CDR3 loop is CASSEAGGPNEKLFF. The CDR3 DNA sequence: TGTGCCAGCAGTGAAGCCGGGGGGCCTAATGAAAAACTGTTTTTT. The rearrangement links TRBV2 to TRBJ1-4; D may be TRBD1 (6 bases). CDR3 size: 15 residues. CDR1 is SNHLY, CDR2 FYNNEI, per germline. Trimming left V 0 bases short and J 3 bases short, with 8 bases between.

The chain uses TRBV3-1 (or the pseudogene TRBV3-2) and TRBJ1-2; 7 bases fit TRBD1. Germline trimming cut 4 bases from V and 7 bases from J; bases unmatched to any gene: 9. This CDR3 has 14 residues. The germline gives CDR1 LGHDT, CDR2 YNNKEL (reference sequence). DNA of the CDR3: TGTGCCAGCAGCCGACCCGCGACAGGGTCTGGCTACACCTTC. As protein: CASSRPATGSGYTF.

This chain uses TRBV7-3 with TRBJ2-6; 7 bases agree with TRBD2. The CDR3 has 15 residues. Germline V gene sequence: CDR1 SGHTA, CDR2 FQGTGA. CDR3 protein: CASGADPPGANVLTF. As DNA, the CDR3 is TGTGCAAGCGGGGCAGACCCCCCTGGGGCCAACGTCCTGACTTTC.

This chain joins TRBV5-6 and TRBJ1-2; D uncertain. CDR1 SGHDT and CDR2 YYEEEE come from the germline V gene. With 4 bases removed from V and 7 bases from J, the gap between germline ends came to 17 bases. CDR3 length: 14 residues. As DNA, the CDR3 is TGTGCCAGCAGCCTCCCCGTGAGGGCCAGTGGCTACACCTTC. It yields the protein CASSLPVRASGYTF.

The J gene is TRBJ2-5, the V gene TRBV9, with D uncertain. Germline CDR1 and CDR2: SGDLS and YYNGEE. V lost 2 bases to trimming and J lost 5 bases, with 10 bases between them. CDR3 size: 13 residues. The DNA for the CDR3 is TGTGCCAGCAGCGTTAGGGTTTCGGAGACCCAGTACTTC. Residues: CASSVRVSETQYF.

V and J are TRBV28 and TRBJ1-2, with a possible D match to TRBD1 (5 bases). This CDR3 is built from 12 residues. The germline V and J ends were trimmed by 6 bases and 7 bases, with 12 bases remaining between them. Germline CDR1 is MDHEN and CDR2 is SYDVKM. CDR3 DNA: TGTGCCAGCAGATTCCAGGGTTCTGGCTACACCTTC. It codes for CASRFQGSGYTF.